The 15 T cell receptor beta chains given below trace back to one sample, sequenced in a study of T cell repertoires in cytomegalovirus infection. TCRdb ran MiXCR on the reads and lists one entry per CDR3 protein. The table lists under 300,000 distinct CDR3 sequences, roughly an eighth of them singletons. Material for sequencing was PBMCs. The source is a human donor in good health (CMV status not recorded). Some clones in this sample may be carry-over from other donors' samples.

This clonotype was observed a few times. The chain has TRBV6-2 or TRBV6-3 and TRBJ1-2; tentative D call: TRBD1 (5 bases). This CDR3 contains 13 residues. Deletions cut 4 bases from V and 4 bases from J, with 10 bases between. Germline-derived CDR1 and CDR2 are MNHEY and SVGEGT. CDR3 amino acids: CASSWRQGYGYTF. CDR3 nucleotides: TGTGCCAGCAGTTGGCGGCAGGGCTATGGCTACACCTTC.

This clonotype was observed many times. The chain combines TRBV5-4 with TRBJ1-1; TRBD1 matches 7 bases. Germline loops: CDR1 SGHNT, CDR2 YYREEE (reference sequence). V gave up 4 bases and J gave up 7 bases; unmatched junction bases: 7. The length of the CDR3 is 13 residues. The CDR3 coding sequence is TGTGCCAGCAGCGCTGGGACAGATAATGAAGCTTTCTTT. Its protein is CASSAGTDNEAFF.

This clonotype was seen at least ten times. The J gene is TRBJ2-2, the V gene TRBV4-2; D gene ambiguous. Trimming removed 0 bases at V and 13 bases at J, with 15 bases between. The CDR3 runs 14 residues. Germline V gene lookup returns CDR1 LGHNA and CDR2 YNFKEQ. Written as DNA, the CDR3 is TGTGCCAGCAGCCAAGATTTTGAAGCCCCAGGGCTGTTTTTT. Translating gives CASSQDFEAPGLFF.

This clonotype was counted many times. The junction shows a germline mismatch at one end, possibly a read error. J is TRBJ2-1 and V is TRBV29-1; 8 nucleotides agree with TRBD2. The CDR3 covers 13 residues. Germline loops: CDR1 SQVTM, CDR2 ANQGSEA. This CDR3 reads CSAERGGSEEQFF. The CDR3 region has the DNA TGCAGCGCTGAACGGGGGGGCTCAGAGGAGCAGTTCTTC.

This clonotype occurred many times. The V gene is TRBV12-3 or TRBV12-4, the J gene TRBJ1-1, with D possibly being TRBD1 (5 bases). This CDR3 comprises 14 residues. V shed 5 bases and J shed 4 bases, with 14 bases lying between them. The CDR3 region is CASSPWGLRTEAFF. CDR3 in DNA: TGTGCCAGCAGTCCTTGGGGGTTGCGCACTGAAGCTTTCTTT.

In its sample, this clonotype was seen many times. CDR3 DNA sequence: TGTGCCAGCAGCTTCCAGAACTACGAGCAGTACTTC. This sequence encodes CASSFQNYEQYF. This sequence joins TRBV7-2 and TRBJ2-7; D is uncertain. Germline values: CDR1 SGHTA, CDR2 FQGNSA. V lost 3 bases and J 3 bases, leaving 6 bases between the germline ends. The CDR3 is 12 amino acids.

Ten or more counts support this clonotype. This sequence joins TRBV7-2 and TRBJ2-1, with D uncertain. This CDR3 has 13 residues. Per the germline V gene, CDR1 is SGHTA and CDR2 is FQGNSA. Trimming cost V 1 base and J 5 bases, with 6 bases left between them. CDR3 bases: TGTGCCAGCAGCTTAGTTAACAACAATGAGCAGTTCTTC. It encodes CASSLVNNNEQFF.

This clonotype has at least ten counts. This chain uses TRBV7-2 with TRBJ2-5, with 7 bases aligning to TRBD2. This CDR3 is built from 14 residues. From germline, CDR1 is SGHTA and CDR2 FQGNSA. J gave up 5 bases and V 5 bases, and 8 bases lay outside the gene matches. This CDR3 reads CASSPLGGSETQYF. DNA for the CDR3: TGTGCCAGCAGCCCCCTGGGAGGGAGCGAGACCCAGTACTTC. Using reference TRBV7-2 and TRBJ2-5 for the parts outside the CDR3, the full variable domain is GAGVSQSPSNKVTEKGKDVELRCDPISGHTALYWYRQSLGQGLEFLIYFQGNSAPDKSGLPSDRFSAERTGGSVSTLTIQRTQQEDSAVYLCASSPLGGSETQYFGPGTRLLVL.

J is TRBJ2-2 and V is TRBV29-1, with 8 nucleotides matching TRBD2. V lost 4 bases and J lost 3; bases outside the gene matches: 4. Germline CDR1 and CDR2: SQVTM and ANQGSEA. The CDR3 is made up of 14 amino acids. The CDR3 nucleotides read TGCAGCGTTGCCAAACTAGCGGACACCGGGGAGCTGTTTTTT. It specifies CSVAKLADTGELFF.

The rearrangement uses TRBV7-9 and TRBJ2-7; D might be TRBD1 (5 bases). CDR1 and CDR2 (germline): SEHNR, FQNEAQ (reference sequence). There are 12 residues in the CDR3. Trimming shortened V by 3 bases and J by 7 bases, and 10 bases separated the two germline ends. DNA for the CDR3: TGTGCCAGCAGCTTGGTGGACAATGAGCAGTACTTC. This translates into CASSLVDNEQYF. Using reference TRBV7-9 and TRBJ2-7 for the parts outside the CDR3, the full variable domain is DTGVSQNPRHKITKRGQNVTFRCDPISEHNRLYWYRQTLGQGPEFLTYFQNEAQLEKSRLLSDRFSAERPKGSFSTLEIQRTEQGDSAMYLCASSLVDNEQYFGPGTRLTVT.

This clonotype was found many times. V and J are TRBV7-2 and TRBJ1-4, with TRBD1 as a possible D gene (6 bases). The CDR3 loop spans 14 amino acids. V lost 5 bases to trimming and J lost 4 bases, with 11 bases between them. Per germline, CDR1 SGHTA and CDR2 FQGNSA. The CDR3 nucleotides are TGTGCCAGCAGCCGGACAGTTCTTAATGAAAAACTGTTTTTT. Amino acids: CASSRTVLNEKLFF. Variable domain in full (rest from reference TRBV7-2 and TRBJ1-4): GAGVSQSPSNKVTEKGKDVELRCDPISGHTALYWYRQSLGQGLEFLIYFQGNSAPDKSGLPSDRFSAERTGGSVSTLTIQRTQQEDSAVYLCASSRTVLNEKLFFGSGTQLSVL.

This clonotype was recorded a few times. This chain links TRBV6-5 with TRBJ1-1; 10 bases line up with TRBD1. J lost 1 base, V lost 6 bases, and 8 bases had no gene match. The CDR3 spans 16 residues. Germline CDR1 reads MNHEY; CDR2 reads SVGAGI. The CDR3, as DNA: TGTGCCAGCAGCCGCGGGACAGGGGCATGGAACACTGAAGCTTTCTTT. Translating gives CASSRGTGAWNTEAFF.

This clonotype occurred a few times. As DNA, the CDR3 is TGTGCCAGTCAGACAGGGGAGCCATCCTACGAGCAGTACTTC. Translation gives CASQTGEPSYEQYF. The chain combines TRBV28 with TRBJ2-7, with 8 bases fitting TRBD1. CDR1 MDHEN and CDR2 SYDVKM come from the germline V gene. Trimming cost V 9 bases and J 1 base; bases outside gene matches: 8. The CDR3 is made up of 14 amino acids.

In its sample, this clonotype was seen many times. The V call is TRBV7-3, the J call TRBJ2-3, with D possibly being TRBD1 (6 bases). Germline V gene data show CDR1 as SGHTA and CDR2 as FQGTGA. This CDR3 region has 14 residues. Trimming cost V 1 base and J 4 bases, with 9 bases left between them. The CDR3 region is CASSLNREPDTQYF. DNA for the CDR3: TGTGCCAGCAGCTTAAACAGGGAGCCAGATACGCAGTATTTT.

This chain links TRBV5-6 with TRBJ1-2, with D unclear. The CDR3 runs 14 residues. V was trimmed by 5 bases and J by 2 bases, leaving 13 bases between them. The germline V gene encodes CDR1 SGHDT and CDR2 YYEEEE. The CDR3, as DNA: TGTGCCAGCAGGGGCACCCAAAGAAACTATGGCTACACCTTC. Its protein is CASRGTQRNYGYTF.